This T cell receptor beta chain was identified in a study of OX40 agonist ivuxolimab in advanced cancers. Background on the study: Enrolled patients in dose escalation had cancers that were hepatocellular carcinoma, melanoma, renal cell or head and neck cancer. Three patients, one with hepatocellular carcinoma and two with cutaneous melanoma, achieved partial responses. Study-wide points: Some patients without response likewise showed low normalized clonal expansion.

This clone has just one count. What it binds is not known. This CDR3 region has 18 residues. Germline CDR1 SGHVS, CDR2 FNYEAQ. The trim removed 1 base at V and 4 bases at J, leaving 10 bases unmatched. Measured with immunoSEQ multiplex PCR; TCRdb has only the in-frame clones, and not every one. Of roughly 60,000 clones in the sample, around 86% were seen once. V and J are TRBV7-6 and TRBJ2-1; the match to TRBD2 covers 10 bases. The TCR sequence derives from an adult with an advanced solid tumor such as melanoma, head and neck, liver or kidney cancer. This specimen was CD4+ or CD8+ T cells sorted from blood, taken in a trial of the OX40 agonist ivuxolimab. The chain's CDR3 is CASSLEPSGSSGYNEQFF. In DNA, the CDR3 is TGTGCCAGCAGCTTAGAGCCTAGCGGGAGCTCCGGGTACAATGAGCAGTTCTTC. The variable domain in full, completed from reference TRBV7-6 and TRBJ2-1, reads GAGVSQSPRYKVTKRGQDVALRCDPISGHVSLYWYRQALGQGPEFLTYFNYEAQQDKSGLPNDRFSAERPEGSISTLTIQRTEQRDSAMYRCASSLEPSGSSGYNEQFFGPGTRLTVL.